This entry features one TCR beta chain sequence. Its target is not known. This CDR3 has 13 residues. Germline CDR1 is SGHTS and CDR2 is YDEGEE. V lost 3 bases to trimming and J lost 3 bases, with 10 bases between them. These data are taken from a study of cytomegalovirus exposure and HLA in healthy donors. Study-wide results and caveats: Across donors, most TCRs were seen rarely, yet some public ones were widespread. Later analysis revealed greater clonal expansion in HLA-associated TCR beta chains than in equally common others. With high specificity and sensitivity, the classifier reportedly diagnosed cytomegalovirus status.

PCR involved 60 Vbeta and 13 Jbeta primers. Original methodology: Unique TCR beta chains totaled approximately 83 million in a later count, with roughly 11 million of them shared. Here immunoSEQ multiplex PCR was the method, and the copy in TCRdb shows in-frame clones only, minus some. V, J and clone size are those of that table, while D and trimming were read from the DNA. The sample yields 110,000 to 150,000 clones, around 85% seen once. The sequencing sample was made of PBMCs. V gene TRBV5-8 combines with J gene TRBJ2-7; D is possibly TRBD2 (6 bases). The sequence came from a female donor in good health and CMV-seronegative. In DNA form, the CDR3 reads TGTGCCAGCAGCTCGTGGCGGGACTACGAGCAGTACTTC. As protein: CASSSWRDYEQYF. The full variable domain, its missing parts supplied by reference TRBV5-8 and TRBJ2-7, is EAGVTQSPTHLIKTRGQQATLRCSPISGHTSVYWYQQALGLGLQFLLWYDEGEERNRGNFPPRFSGRQFPNYSSELNVNALELEDSALYLCASSSWRDYEQYFGPGTRLTVT.